This note documents a single T cell receptor beta chain sequence. The antigen is undetermined. This specimen comes from a study of lymphopenia after photon versus proton radiotherapy. Findings and caveats of the study: Post-nadir TCR diversity decline inversely tracked overall survival among those who died. After lymphocyte nadir, photon-treated repertoires showed oligoclonal expansion, especially CD8+ Temra. Proton therapy kept repertoires fairly stable, unlike photons, which gained effector/memory cells.

TCRdb's table, derived via immunoSEQ multiplex PCR, lists solely in-frame clones and lacks some. The sample includes about 39,000 clones, approximately 90% of them seen just once. The CDR3 contains 14 residues. V lost 2 bases to trimming and J lost 4 bases, with 8 bases between them. CDR1 is SGHVS, CDR2 FNYEAQ, per germline. Here the sequenced sample was peripheral blood, taken from a patient treated with photon-based radiotherapy. The TCR sequence derives from a man aged 55-75 years with cholangiocarcinoma. J is TRBJ1-4 and V is TRBV7-6; D possibly corresponds to TRBD1 (5 bases). The CDR3 DNA sequence: TGTGCCAGCAGCTTACAGGGAAGTAATGAAAAACTGTTTTTT. It yields the protein CASSLQGSNEKLFF.